The entry that follows covers one T cell receptor (beta chain) sequence. Sequencing was performed with immunoSEQ multiplex PCR; in TCRdb, only in-frame clones are kept and a portion is missing. Seen here are about 99,000 clones, 90% to 95% observed once, and the top ten hold less than 1%. This entry belongs to a study of T cell changes during pregnancy in multiple sclerosis. The CDR3 loop spans 13 amino acids. Germline V gives CDR1 SGHAT, CDR2 FQNNGV. V lost 0 bases, J lost 9 bases, and 9 bases lay in between. The chain combines TRBV11-2 with TRBJ2-1; the D gene is possibly TRBD2 (6 bases). The sequences come from peripheral blood, collected after pregnancy. The receptor comes from a female donor with multiple sclerosis, enrolled in a pregnancy study. CDR3 loop: CASSLEWGVEQFF. In DNA, the CDR3 is TGTGCCAGCAGCTTAGAGTGGGGGGTTGAGCAGTTCTTC.